Below, 30 T cell receptor beta chains from the same sample are listed, as sequenced in a study of blood T cell repertoires in COVID-19. Repertoires were generated with immunoSEQ multiplex PCR, while TCRdb's copy carries only in-frame clones and drops some. The data hold around 97,000 clones, with 87% observed a single time. Sequencing input: peripheral blood. These receptors all come from a human donor in a cohort sampled during active COVID-19.

The chain carries TRBV3-1 (or the pseudogene TRBV3-2) and TRBJ1-6, with no clear D. The germline V gene has CDR1 LGHDT and CDR2 YNNKEL (reference sequence). Trimming pared 2 bases from V and 5 bases from J, leaving 7 bases between. This CDR3 contains 14 residues. CDR3 DNA: TGTGCCAGCAGCCAATCCGTAGATAATTCACCCCTCCACTTT. This encodes CASSQSVDNSPLHF.

The chain has TRBV30 and TRBJ2-5; 7 nucleotides agree with TRBD1. Germline CDR1 GTSNPN, CDR2 SVGIG (reference sequence). CDR3 size: 16 residues. V dropped 2 bases and J dropped 2; count of bases not matched to a gene: 11. The CDR3 nucleotides are TGTGCCTGGAGTTACCTCACAGGGGTCATGCAAGAGACCCAGTACTTC. It specifies CAWSYLTGVMQETQYF.

The CDR3 sequence: CASSYSGGLQETQYF. CDR3 nucleotides: TGTGCCAGCAGTTACAGCGGGGGCCTTCAAGAGACCCAGTACTTC. The rearrangement uses TRBV6-5 and TRBJ2-5; 8 bases align to TRBD2. The CDR3 consists of 15 residues. The J segment lost 2 bases and the V segment lost 2 bases, leaving 4 bases of the junction unmatched. Germline loops: CDR1 MNHEY, CDR2 SVGAGI.

The V call is TRBV9, the J call TRBJ1-5; no clear D gene. The CDR3 sequence is 15 residues long. V was cut by 5 bases and J by 0 bases, with 12 bases left in between. Germline CDR1 SGDLS, CDR2 YYNGEE. CDR3 nucleotide sequence: TGTGCCAGCAGGTTCTACTGTGATAGCAATCAGCCCCAGCATTTT. Translated, it gives CASRFYCDSNQPQHF.

This clone has only a few counts. The chain couples TRBV3-1 (or the pseudogene TRBV3-2) to TRBJ2-5; 13 nucleotides line up with TRBD2. V shed 2 bases and J 1 base; nucleotides not matched to a gene: 4. Germline values: CDR1 LGHDT, CDR2 YNNKEL (reference sequence). CDR3 length equals 17 residues. CDR3 sequence: CASSQQGLAGFQETQYF. CDR3 coding DNA: TGTGCCAGCAGCCAACAGGGACTAGCGGGATTCCAAGAGACCCAGTACTTC.

The chain carries TRBV5-5 and TRBJ1-2; possibly TRBD1 for D (5 bases). Trimming removed 6 bases from V and 0 bases from J, with 12 bases in between. Germline V gives CDR1 SGHKS, CDR2 YYEKEE (reference sequence). The CDR3 is made up of 14 amino acids. The CDR3 reads CASTLDRANYGYTF. The CDR3 bases are TGTGCCAGCACCTTAGACAGAGCTAACTATGGCTACACCTTC.

This clone showed up just once. The V and J genes are TRBV5-6 and TRBJ2-2; tentative D call: TRBD1 (6 bases). The ends were cut back, 4 bases at V and 5 bases at J, with 15 bases in the middle. The germline V gene encodes CDR1 SGHDT and CDR2 YYEEEE. The CDR3 contains 15 residues. CDR3 DNA: TGTGCCAGCAGCCCACAGGGAAGTTTTACCGGGGAGCTGTTTTTT. Its translation is CASSPQGSFTGELFF.

About this clone: Germline is not matched at one junction end, which may reflect a read error. The chain couples TRBV10-1 to TRBJ1-2; the D gene is possibly TRBD1 (6 bases). Germline V gene lookup returns CDR1 WNHNN and CDR2 SYGVQD (reference sequence). The CDR3 spans 10 residues. CDR3 sequence reads: CASSKQGRSF. CDR3 DNA: TGCGCCAGCAGTAAACAGGGTAGGTCCTTC.

V and J are TRBV19 and TRBJ1-2, with a weak D call TRBD1 (5 bases). The CDR3 extends over 13 amino acids. The germline CDR1 and CDR2 sequences are LNHDA and SQIVND (reference sequence). The V gene lost 5 bases and the J gene lost 8 bases, with 15 bases spanning the gap. This CDR3 reads CASSSSGSSGYTF. The CDR3 nucleotides read TGTGCCAGTAGTTCGTCAGGGTCTTCCGGCTACACCTTC.

V and J are TRBV25-1 and TRBJ2-7; D is possibly TRBD2 (6 bases). The CDR3 covers 14 residues. The germline CDR1 and CDR2 sequences are MGHDK and SYGVNS. Trimming cost V 4 bases and J 2 bases, with 12 bases left between them. CDR3 nucleotides: TGTGCCAGCAGTGGGCCCGGGGGTACCTACGAGCAGTACTTC. Amino acid sequence: CASSGPGGTYEQYF.

V and J are TRBV2 and TRBJ2-5; no clear D gene. The CDR3 runs 14 residues. Trimming pared 1 base from V and 5 bases from J, leaving 11 bases between. The V gene's germline CDR1 is SNHLY and CDR2 FYNNEI. The CDR3 reads CASSEELAMETQYF. The CDR3 DNA is TGTGCCAGCAGTGAAGAGTTAGCTATGGAGACCCAGTACTTC.

The DNA of the CDR3 is TGTGCCAGCAGTTTATCGGAGCGTTTAGCCAAAAACATTCAGTACTTC. Translation: CASSLSERLAKNIQYF. This chain uses TRBV27 with TRBJ2-4; D ambiguous. The CDR3 runs to 16 residues. Trimming took off 0 bases at V and 0 bases at J, with 9 bases between the two ends. The V gene's germline CDR1 is MNHEY and CDR2 SMNVEV (reference sequence).

V and J are TRBV6-6 and TRBJ2-2, with TRBD1 as a possible D gene (6 bases). Trimming pared 7 bases from V and 2 bases from J, leaving 11 bases between. The V gene's germline CDR1 is MNHNY and CDR2 SVGAGI (reference sequence). This CDR3 has 14 residues. CDR3 in DNA: TGTGCCAGCAACACAGGGATTAACACCGGGGAGCTGTTTTTT. It encodes CASNTGINTGELFF.

The chain employs TRBV4-1 and TRBJ2-5; D remains unclear. Germline CDR1 MGHRA, CDR2 YSYEKL. V lost 4 bases, J lost 4 bases, and 7 bases lay in between. This CDR3 has 12 amino acids. The CDR3 reads CASSPGGETQYF. For the CDR3, the DNA is TGCGCCAGCAGCCCAGGTGGAGAGACCCAGTACTTC.

This sequence joins TRBV18 and TRBJ2-5; 8 nucleotides line up with TRBD2. Trimming cost V 3 bases and J 5 bases; bases outside gene matches: 2. Germline V gene sequence: CDR1 KGHSH, CDR2 LQKENI. The CDR3 covers 13 residues. The CDR3 reads CASSPGLAETQYF. In DNA, the CDR3 is TGTGCCAGCTCACCCGGACTAGCCGAGACCCAGTACTTC.

This clone was counted between two and nine times. The V and J genes are TRBV5-1 and TRBJ2-7; no reliable D call. Germline-derived CDR1 and CDR2 are SGHRS and YFSETQ. Trimming stripped 5 bases from V and 2 bases from J, with 8 bases between. The CDR3 covers 12 residues. The CDR3 region has the DNA TGCGCCAGCAGAGATCAGACCTACGAGCAGTACTTC. It is translated as CASRDQTYEQYF.

This chain links TRBV6-5 with TRBJ1-2; 11 nucleotides agree with TRBD1. The CDR3 contains 14 residues. Trimming removed 6 bases from V and 3 bases from J; junction bases left unmatched: 3. CDR1 is MNHEY and CDR2 is SVGAGI in the germline V gene. The CDR3 sequence is CASREGQGDYGYTF. The CDR3 nucleotides read TGTGCCAGCAGGGAGGGACAGGGGGACTATGGCTACACCTTC.

The chain uses TRBV4-1 and TRBJ2-7, with TRBD2 as a possible D gene (6 bases). With 1 base removed from V and 2 bases from J, the gap between germline ends came to 15 bases. The CDR3 totals 16 residues. The germline V gene encodes CDR1 MGHRA and CDR2 YSYEKL. The CDR3 nucleotides read TGCGCCAGCAGCCAAGGGGGTGGCGGGACGGCCTACGAGCAGTACTTC. Translated: CASSQGGGGTAYEQYF.

V usage is TRBV6-1 and J usage is TRBJ1-3; possible D gene TRBD1, 6 bases. Deletions cut 3 bases from V and 0 bases from J, with 18 bases between. Germline V gives CDR1 MNHNS, CDR2 SASEGT. The length of the CDR3 is 18 residues. The CDR3 here is CASSDPTGIALSGNTIYF. In DNA, the CDR3 is TGTGCCAGCAGTGACCCGACAGGAATCGCCCTCTCTGGAAACACCATATATTTT.

The CDR3 spells CASSFVAGGTEAFF. CDR3 nucleotides: TGTGCCAGCAGCTTCGTAGCGGGGGGCACTGAAGCTTTCTTT. The V call is TRBV7-2, the J call TRBJ1-1; TRBD1 might be the D (5 bases). The CDR3 runs 14 residues. Germline CDR1 reads SGHTA; CDR2 reads FQGNSA. With 3 bases removed from V and 4 bases from J, the gap between germline ends came to 12 bases.

V and J are TRBV19 and TRBJ1-1, with TRBD1 as a possible D gene (5 bases). V gave up 4 bases and J gave up 1 base, with 7 bases separating them. The CDR3 consists of 13 residues. Germline V gene lookup returns CDR1 LNHDA and CDR2 SQIVND (reference sequence). The CDR3 DNA follows: TGTGCCAGTAGTACGACAGCGAACACTGAAGCTTTCTTT. Protein sequence: CASSTTANTEAFF.

This chain uses TRBV3-1 (or the pseudogene TRBV3-2) with TRBJ2-3, with 10 bases aligning to TRBD2. After removal of 6 bases from V and 2 bases from J, the junction contained 5 bases not matched to a gene. The CDR3 consists of 15 residues. The germline V gene encodes CDR1 LGHDT and CDR2 YNNKEL (reference sequence). This chain's CDR3 is CASSSSGGATDTQYF. CDR3 sequence (DNA): TGTGCCAGCAGTTCCAGCGGGGGGGCCACAGATACGCAGTATTTT.

The chain recombines TRBV12-5 with TRBJ2-5; D is possibly TRBD1 (6 bases). V was clipped by 2 bases and J by 3 bases, with 7 bases between them. The CDR3 consists of 13 residues. Germline V gene data show CDR1 as LGHNT and CDR2 as FRNRAP. The CDR3 is CASGLSGEETQYF. In DNA, the CDR3 is TGTGCTAGTGGTTTGTCAGGGGAAGAGACCCAGTACTTC.

The genes are TRBV9 and TRBJ2-3, with 8 bases identical to TRBD1. The CDR3 runs 15 residues. CDR1 SGDLS and CDR2 YYNGEE come from the germline V gene. With 0 bases clipped from V and 10 bases from J, the junction kept 10 bases outside the gene matches. The CDR3 DNA sequence: TGTGCCAGCAGCGTAGGACAGGGGACCGGGGTTCCGCAGTATTTT. It translates to CASSVGQGTGVPQYF. Full variable domain (outside the CDR3, taken from reference TRBV9 and TRBJ2-3): DSGVTQTPKHLITATGQRVTLRCSPRSGDLSVYWYQQSLDQGLQFLIQYYNGEERAKGNILERFSAQQFPDLHSELNLSSLELGDSALYFCASSVGQGTGVPQYFGPGTRLTVL.

This chain uses TRBV9 with TRBJ1-2, with 7 bases matching TRBD1. The CDR3 covers 15 residues. Germline lookup yields CDR1 SGDLS and CDR2 YYNGEE. The V gene end was trimmed by 0 bases and the J gene end by 3 bases; junction bases not matched to a gene: 5. This chain's CDR3 is CASSVARGTDYGYTF. In DNA, the CDR3 is TGTGCCAGCAGCGTAGCCAGGGGGACAGACTATGGCTACACCTTC.

The rearrangement joins TRBV2 to TRBJ1-1; 8 nucleotides agree with TRBD1. CDR1 is SNHLY, CDR2 FYNNEI, per germline. The junction had 6 bases not matched to a gene; V was cut back by 6 bases and J by 0 bases. The CDR3 is 15 amino acids. DNA for the CDR3: TGTGCCAGCAGCCCCCCAGGGGGCTTGAACACTGAAGCTTTCTTT. It codes for CASSPPGGLNTEAFF.

The J gene is TRBJ2-5, the V gene TRBV25-1; 7 bases map to TRBD1. Germline V gene lookup returns CDR1 MGHDK and CDR2 SYGVNS. This CDR3 is 15 amino acids long. V shed 3 bases and J 5 bases; nucleotides not matched to a gene: 9. CDR3 nucleotide sequence: TGTGCCAGCAGTGAGGACAGGACTGGTCCTGAGACCCAGTACTTC. Protein sequence: CASSEDRTGPETQYF.

V and J are TRBV5-1 and TRBJ2-3, with 7 bases identical to TRBD2. The CDR3 consists of 16 residues. The junction had 6 bases not matched to a gene; V was cut back by 0 bases and J by 2 bases. In germline, CDR1 is SGHRS, CDR2 YFSETQ. The CDR3 spells CASSLGRGLLTDTQYF. CDR3 nucleotides: TGCGCCAGCAGCTTGGGACGGGGACTACTCACAGATACGCAGTATTTT. Looking up the rest from reference TRBV5-1 and TRBJ2-3 gives the full variable domain: KAGVTQTPRYLIKTRGQQVTLSCSPISGHRSVSWYQQTPGQGLQFLFEYFSETQRNKGNFPGRFSGRQFSNSRSEMNVSTLELGDSALYLCASSLGRGLLTDTQYFGPGTRLTVL.

V is TRBV19 and J is TRBJ2-7, with D possibly being TRBD2 (6 bases). The V end lost 6 bases, the J end lost 2 bases, and 20 bases lay between the germline ends. Germline loops: CDR1 LNHDA, CDR2 SQIVND (reference sequence). The CDR3 contains 16 residues. DNA for the CDR3: TGTGCCAGTAGATACTCCCCCGGGACTGGCCCCTACGAGCAGTACTTC. Amino acids: CASRYSPGTGPYEQYF. Full variable domain (outside the CDR3, taken from reference TRBV19 and TRBJ2-7): DGGITQSPKYLFRKEGQNVTLSCEQNLNHDAMYWYRQDPGQGLRLIYYSQIVNDFQKGDIAEGYSVSREKKESFPLTVTSAQKNPTAFYLCASRYSPGTGPYEQYFGPGTRLTVT.

V usage is TRBV29-1 and J usage is TRBJ1-1, with D possibly TRBD1 on 6 matching bases. Trimming stripped 6 bases from V and 3 bases from J, with 14 bases between. Per germline, CDR1 SQVTM and CDR2 ANQGSEA. This CDR3 has 13 amino acids. The CDR3, as DNA: TGCAGCGTCGCGGGGGGGGCCGACACTGAAGCTTTCTTT. Amino acid sequence: CSVAGGADTEAFF.